The 29 T cell receptor beta chains listed next were all sequenced from one sample in a study of T-cell reconstitution after alpha-beta-depleted transplantation in children. Unique molecular identifiers were built into the TCRbeta library. MiXCR, applied by TCRdb to the PCR reads, yields one record per CDR3 protein. Among about 610,000 distinct CDR3 sequences, 10% were seen once, and the ten largest hold approximately 4.1%. Sample: PBMCs from the stem cell graft donor, taken from the stem cell graft. The receptors come from a human donor who donated a stem cell graft to a child with acute myeloid leukemia.

The CDR3 coding sequence is TGTGCCTGGAGTGCTAGCGGCAATGAGCAGTTCTTC. It is translated as CAWSASGNEQFF. This rearrangement joins TRBV30 to TRBJ2-1, with 7 bases identical to TRBD2. Germline V lookup: CDR1 GTSNPN, CDR2 SVGIG (reference sequence). The CDR3 is 12 residues long. Unmatched junction bases numbered 0, after V lost 1 base and J lost 6 bases.

This clonotype was seen repeatedly, ten times or more. The chain combines TRBV2 with TRBJ2-1, with TRBD2 matching over 9 bases. CDR1 is SNHLY and CDR2 is FYNNEI in the germline V gene. V lost 8 bases to trimming and J lost 9 bases; unmatched junction nucleotides: 5. This CDR3 has 12 amino acids. The CDR3 DNA sequence: TGTGCCAGCGGGGGACTAGCCCCTGAGCAGTTCTTC. Amino acids: CASGGLAPEQFF.

This clonotype was seen more than once but under ten times. The chain joins TRBV20-1 to TRBJ1-1, with D possibly matching TRBD1 (6 bases). CDR1 is DFQATT, CDR2 SNEGSKA, per germline (reference sequence). The CDR3 runs to 15 residues. V was shortened by 1 base and J by 0 bases, with 12 bases between the two germline ends. In DNA, the CDR3 is TGCAGTGCTAGAGGCCCTACAGGGATGAACACTGAAGCTTTCTTT. It is translated as CSARGPTGMNTEAFF.

The CDR3 loop reads CASSFGQGHEQYF. The CDR3 bases are TGTGCCAGCAGCTTTGGCCAGGGGCACGAGCAGTACTTC. V and J are TRBV7-9 and TRBJ2-7, with D possibly TRBD1 on 6 matching bases. Per germline, CDR1 SEHNR and CDR2 FQNEAQ (reference sequence). The length of the CDR3 is 13 residues. Trimming stripped 3 bases from V and 5 bases from J, with 11 bases between.

The gene calls are TRBV20-1 and TRBJ2-4, with D perhaps matching TRBD2 (6 bases). The germline V gene encodes CDR1 DFQATT and CDR2 SNEGSKA (reference sequence). The CDR3 consists of 15 residues. The V gene lost 5 bases and the J gene lost 2 bases, with 16 bases spanning the gap. As DNA, the CDR3 is TGCAGTGCTGGGAAGGGAGGCAACACCAAAAACATTCAGTACTTC. Translating gives CSAGKGGNTKNIQYF.

This clonotype was counted ten times or more. This chain links TRBV15 with TRBJ2-3, with D unclear. From germline, CDR1 is LNHNV and CDR2 YYDKDF (reference sequence). V lost 6 bases to trimming and J lost 0 bases, with 10 bases between them. The CDR3 is made up of 14 amino acids. Here the CDR3 reads CATRGALSTDTQYF. DNA of the CDR3: TGTGCCACCAGGGGTGCGCTGAGCACAGATACGCAGTATTTT.

This clonotype has only a few counts. The chain couples TRBV5-1 to TRBJ2-2, with 9 bases matching TRBD2. The V segment lost 4 bases and the J segment 4 bases; nucleotides outside the gene matches: 5. Germline V gives CDR1 SGHRS, CDR2 YFSETQ. The CDR3 is 15 amino acids. CDR3 nucleotides: TGCGCCAGCAGCACGACAGCGGGGGGCACCGGGGAGCTGTTTTTT. This encodes CASSTTAGGTGELFF.

This clonotype was picked up many times. The CDR3 DNA reads as TGTGCCAGCAGCTTAGCCGTAGCGGGTGTCTCCTACGAGCAGTACTTC. Its protein is CASSLAVAGVSYEQYF. The chain employs TRBV7-9 and TRBJ2-7; 7 bases fit TRBD2. CDR3 length: 16 residues. V lost 0 bases and J lost 0; bases outside the gene matches: 5. Per germline, CDR1 SEHNR and CDR2 FQNEAQ (reference sequence).

The chain couples TRBV12-3 or TRBV12-4 to TRBJ2-3; 10 nucleotides line up with TRBD2. CDR3 length equals 18 residues. The CDR3 DNA reads TGTACCTTCAGGGGAAGCAAGCGGGAGGGCCTTCGTACAGATACGCAGTATTTT. The encoded protein is CTFRGSKREGLRTDTQYF.

This clonotype was seen a few times. J is TRBJ1-1 and V is TRBV20-1, with no clear D. The CDR3 is 11 amino acids. Germline CDR1 reads DFQATT; CDR2 reads SNEGSKA (reference sequence). The ends were cut back, 0 bases at V and 6 bases at J, with 5 bases in the middle. DNA for the CDR3: TGCAGTGCTAGAGATATCCCTGAAGCTTTCTTT. Encoded protein: CSARDIPEAFF.

There are a few counts of this clonotype. The genes are TRBV11-2 and TRBJ2-5; D unresolved. This CDR3 has 14 residues. Germline assignment: CDR1 SGHAT and CDR2 FQNNGV. The V end was cut by 3 bases, the J end by 4 bases, with 12 bases between. This chain's CDR3 is CASSFMTVGETQYF. CDR3 DNA sequence: TGTGCCAGCAGCTTTATGACGGTCGGAGAGACCCAGTACTTC.

In its sample, this clonotype was seen a few times. CDR3 amino acids: CASSLARVDGELFF. CDR3 DNA sequence: TGCGCCAGCAGCTTGGCTCGGGTCGACGGGGAGCTGTTTTTT. The V call is TRBV5-1, the J call TRBJ2-2, with D unclear. CDR1 is SGHRS, CDR2 YFSETQ, per germline. The CDR3 sequence is 14 residues long. V lost 0 bases to trimming and J lost 7 bases, with 10 bases between them.

This clonotype showed up many times. The CDR3 DNA follows: TGTGCCAGCACCCTTTCAGAGACCCAGTACTTC. This sequence encodes CASTLSETQYF. The chain is built from TRBV25-1 and TRBJ2-5; D unclear. Germline V gene sequence: CDR1 MGHDK, CDR2 SYGVNS. The CDR3 loop spans 11 amino acids. Between the trimmed V and J ends, which lost 7 bases and 4 bases, there was a span of 7 bases.

This clonotype has ten or more counts. V is TRBV25-1 and J is TRBJ2-7; weak D call: TRBD2 (6 bases). Germline V gives CDR1 MGHDK, CDR2 SYGVNS. V was clipped by 3 bases and J by 4 bases, with 13 bases between them. This CDR3 comprises 14 residues. This CDR3 is CASSDPSGVYEQYF. The CDR3 nucleotides read TGTGCCAGCAGTGATCCCTCGGGAGTATACGAGCAGTACTTC.

Many counts were recorded for this clonotype. The rearrangement links TRBV29-1 to TRBJ1-1; 8 nucleotides line up with TRBD1. The CDR3 is made up of 13 amino acids. Germline CDR1 reads SQVTM; CDR2 reads ANQGSEA. J gave up 1 base and V 7 bases, and 5 bases lay outside the gene matches. CDR3 region: CSGRTGTNTEAFF. The CDR3 region has the DNA TGCAGCGGCCGGACAGGGACGAACACTGAAGCTTTCTTT.

This clonotype was observed a few times. The chain joins TRBV7-9 to TRBJ1-1, with 7 bases matching TRBD1. The germline V gene has CDR1 SEHNR and CDR2 FQNEAQ (reference sequence). The CDR3 consists of 16 residues. The ends lost 1 base at V and 7 bases at J; junction bases unmatched: 12. The CDR3 nucleotides read TGTGCCAGCAGCTTAGGTCCGGGACAGAGCAAAATTGAAGCTTTCTTT. Translated: CASSLGPGQSKIEAFF.

This clonotype was recorded many times. The chain employs TRBV5-5 and TRBJ2-3, with D possibly called TRBD1 or TRBD2 (5 bases each). Looked up from germline, CDR1 is SGHKS and CDR2 is YYEKEE (reference sequence). The V end was cut by 5 bases, the J end by 3 bases, with 13 bases between. This CDR3 comprises 14 residues. CDR3 sequence reads: CASRPWGITDTQYF. CDR3 bases: TGTGCCAGCAGGCCCTGGGGGATTACAGATACGCAGTATTTT.

This clonotype was detected many times. V usage is TRBV11-3 and J usage is TRBJ2-1, with a weak D call TRBD1 (7 bases). The CDR3 is 22 residues long. V shed 1 base and J shed 2 bases, with 30 bases lying between them. In germline, CDR1 is SGHNT, CDR2 YENEEA. As DNA, the CDR3 is TGTGCCAGCAGCTTAGGTAGGCGGGGCGGGACAGCGAGGCCAGGCGCCTACAATGAGCAGTTCTTC. It translates to CASSLGRRGGTARPGAYNEQFF.

This clonotype showed up many times. Sequence at one end of the junction differs from germline and may be a read error. This chain connects TRBV7-7 to TRBJ2-2; D gene uncertain. CDR3 length: 13 amino acids. Germline CDR1 SSHAT, CDR2 FNYEAQ (reference sequence). The CDR3 coding sequence is TGTGCTAGCAGCCGACGTAGAACCGGGGAGCTGTTTTTT. Amino acid sequence: CASSRRRTGELFF.

This clonotype has just a few counts. The chain combines TRBV7-3 with TRBJ2-6; 8 bases are a match to TRBD1. Germline assignment: CDR1 SGHTA and CDR2 FQGTGA. CDR3 length: 18 amino acids. J gave up 0 bases and V 3 bases, and 7 bases lay outside the gene matches. For the CDR3, the DNA is TGTGCCAGCAGCTTGACAGGGGTCGACTACTCTGGGGCCAACGTCCTGACTTTC. This gives the protein CASSLTGVDYSGANVLTF. Based on the CDR3 plus reference TRBV7-3 and TRBJ2-6, the full variable domain is GAGVSQTPSNKVTEKGKYVELRCDPISGHTALYWYRQSLGQGPEFLIYFQGTGAADDSGLPNDRFFAVRPEGSVSTLKIQRTERGDSAVYLCASSLTGVDYSGANVLTFGAGSRLTVL.

V usage is TRBV7-9 and J usage is TRBJ1-4; unclear D gene. The CDR3 is made up of 15 amino acids. CDR1 and CDR2 from the germline V gene are SEHNR and FQNEAQ (reference sequence). Trimming removed 5 bases from V and 7 bases from J, with 17 bases in between. The CDR3 loop reads CASSHLDGSVEKLFF. DNA for the CDR3: TGTGCCAGCAGCCACCTGGACGGGAGCGTTGAAAAACTGTTTTTT.

The J gene is TRBJ2-1, the V gene TRBV28; TRBD1 matches at 8 bases. This CDR3 spans 15 amino acids. The germline gives CDR1 MDHEN, CDR2 SYDVKM. V lost 5 bases, J lost 8 bases, and 11 bases stayed unmatched. CDR3: CASSPPGTGADEQFF. The CDR3 DNA sequence: TGTGCCAGCAGTCCCCCCGGGACAGGTGCGGATGAGCAGTTCTTC.

This rearrangement joins TRBV28 to TRBJ2-7, with 7 bases identical to TRBD1. Germline values: CDR1 MDHEN, CDR2 SYDVKM. Trimming took 5 bases from V and 4 from J; bases not matched to a gene: 14. This CDR3 comprises 16 residues. The CDR3 DNA reads TGTGCCAGCAGTCCCCGGACAGGACCTCACCTTTACGAGCAGTACTTC. Translation: CASSPRTGPHLYEQYF. The whole variable domain, filled in from reference TRBV28 and TRBJ2-7, reads DVKVTQSSRYLVKRTGEKVFLECVQDMDHENMFWYRQDPGLGLRLIYFSYDVKMKEKGDIPEGYSVSREKKERFSLILESASTNQTSMYLCASSPRTGPHLYEQYFGPGTRLTVT.

There are many counts of this clonotype. The chain uses TRBV7-2 and TRBJ2-3; D remains unclear. CDR3 length: 15 amino acids. V dropped 1 base and J dropped 0 bases, with 8 bases sitting between them. In germline, CDR1 is SGHTA, CDR2 FQGNSA. The CDR3 here is CASSLEGFSTDTQYF. The DNA for the CDR3 is TGTGCCAGCAGCTTAGAGGGTTTTAGCACAGATACGCAGTATTTT.

This clonotype was seen ten or more times. The gene calls are TRBV6-1 and TRBJ2-2, with 8 bases fitting TRBD1. The V gene end was trimmed by 4 bases and the J gene end by 4 bases; junction bases not matched to a gene: 5. Germline CDR1 MNHNS, CDR2 SASEGT. The CDR3 runs to 15 residues. The CDR3 nucleotides read TGTGCCAGCAGTGCCGGGACAGGTGTCACCGGGGAGCTGTTTTTT. It codes for CASSAGTGVTGELFF.

The sample holds many counts of this clonotype. The rearrangement uses TRBV20-1 and TRBJ2-7; D could derive from TRBD1 or TRBD2 (5 bases each). This CDR3 region has 15 residues. V was pared by 5 bases and J by 0 bases, with 17 bases between. The germline gives CDR1 DFQATT, CDR2 SNEGSKA (reference sequence). Here the CDR3 reads CSAGPVEGLSYEQYF. Here the CDR3 DNA reads TGCAGTGCTGGGCCGGTCGAGGGGCTCTCCTACGAGCAGTACTTC.

The chain has TRBV25-1 and TRBJ2-7; no reliable D call. Deletions cut 3 bases from V and 9 bases from J, with 6 bases between. In germline, CDR1 is MGHDK, CDR2 SYGVNS. The CDR3 sequence is 10 residues long. CDR3 DNA: TGTGCCAGCAGTGAGTCAAGGCAGTACTTC. Translation: CASSESRQYF.

This clonotype was recorded only once. This could be a read error, since a much larger clone is one nucleotide away. The CDR3 does not end in the conserved phenylalanine or tryptophan, so this is likely a read error. The rearrangement uses TRBV27 and TRBJ2-5; a possible D gene is TRBD2 (6 bases). CDR3 size: 14 residues. Germline values: CDR1 MNHEY, CDR2 SMNVEV (reference sequence). Trimming stripped 5 bases from V and 2 bases from J, with 12 bases between. CDR3 DNA: TGTGCCAGCAGTAGTACGGAGGGTCAAGAGACCCAGTACTAC. This translates into CASSSTEGQETQYY.

This clonotype was found many times. The rearrangement uses TRBV24-1 and TRBJ2-1; perhaps TRBD2 as D (7 bases). The V gene's germline CDR1 is KGHDR and CDR2 SFDVKD. The CDR3 spans 16 residues. V was trimmed by 4 bases and J by 8 bases, leaving 20 bases between them. CDR3 region: CATSDPGTGRVYEQFF. The CDR3 DNA reads TGTGCCACCAGTGACCCCGGTACAGGGAGGGTTTATGAGCAGTTCTTC.